Below are 10 T cell receptor beta chains sequenced from a single sample in a study of response to subunit inactivated influenza vaccine (dated by TCRdb to 2016 to 2019). The library was obtained by RT-PCR. Sequenced on an Illumina HiSeq 2500. TCRdb reanalyzed the raw reads on its own, using fastp at Q25 for trimming and MiXCR for clone calling, and kept in-frame beta chains. Under each unique CDR3 protein, matching rows form one entry showing the most common genes and DNA. The sample records roughly 540,000 distinct CDR3 sequences, roughly 23% of which are singletons. The ten largest clones represent 2.5% to 3% of the sample. This sample also appeared in a second study, on T cells expressing NK-cell markers. As described in the second report: 5'RACE template switching, by which a universal primer site and unique molecular identifiers were added, was used to make TCR beta cDNA libraries.

Sequences were derived from CD4+ T cells sorted from PBMCs, sampled approximately 13 days after vaccination. Receptors originate from a man aged 50-59 years who received an inactivated influenza vaccine. Donor details come from another sample of the same person, matched by shared clones.

The CDR3 region is CASSLDPSGLDTDTQYF. The CDR3 DNA reads as TGTGCCAGCAGCTTAGATCCGTCGGGGCTGGACACAGATACGCAGTATTTT. The gene calls are TRBV11-2 and TRBJ2-3; D might be TRBD1 or TRBD2, each matching 5 bases. Germline lookup yields CDR1 SGHAT and CDR2 FQNNGV. Trimming left V 0 bases short and J 2 bases short, with 15 bases between. The CDR3 contains 17 residues.

This chain uses TRBV25-1 with TRBJ2-3; TRBD1 matches 7 bases. The J segment lost 0 bases and the V segment lost 5 bases, leaving 5 bases of the junction unmatched. Germline CDR1 is MGHDK and CDR2 is SYGVNS. The CDR3 runs to 15 residues. The CDR3 DNA sequence: TGTGCCAGCAGTTCGGGACAGATAAGCACAGATACGCAGTATTTT. Translation gives CASSSGQISTDTQYF.

This chain connects TRBV18 to TRBJ1-2; D is unresolved. Trimming shortened V by 5 bases and J by 5 bases, and 12 bases separated the two germline ends. Germline V gene sequence: CDR1 KGHSH, CDR2 LQKENI. This CDR3 region has 13 residues. This CDR3 reads CASSEEVWYGYTF. The CDR3 DNA sequence: TGTGCCAGCTCAGAGGAGGTTTGGTATGGCTACACCTTC.

This clonotype has more than one count but fewer than ten. The chain employs TRBV24-1 and TRBJ2-2; perhaps TRBD1 as D (6 bases). V shed 7 bases and J shed 6 bases, with 11 bases lying between them. This CDR3 is built from 13 residues. The V gene's germline CDR1 is KGHDR and CDR2 SFDVKD. CDR3 protein: CATRRGGAGELFF. The CDR3 coding sequence is TGTGCCACCAGGCGAGGGGGAGCCGGGGAGCTGTTTTTT.

The chain joins TRBV6-1 to TRBJ1-5; D not certain. With 2 bases removed from V and 0 bases from J, the gap between germline ends came to 5 bases. Germline loops: CDR1 MNHNS, CDR2 SASEGT. The CDR3 has 14 residues. The CDR3 is CASSEIYSNQPQHF. CDR3 sequence (DNA): TGTGCCAGCAGTGAAATCTATAGCAATCAGCCCCAGCATTTT.

This clonotype turned up a few times. The chain is built from TRBV28 and TRBJ2-2, with 9 bases fitting TRBD2. This CDR3 is built from 19 residues. Germline lookup yields CDR1 MDHEN and CDR2 SYDVKM. V was clipped by 6 bases and J by 6 bases; unmatched bases: 20. CDR3 bases: TGTGCCAGCAGCCCCTGGGGGACTAGCAGGCTTTCCGAGGCCGGGGAGCTGTTTTTT. It yields the protein CASSPWGTSRLSEAGELFF.

The chain recombines TRBV7-9 with TRBJ1-4, with D possibly matching TRBD1 (5 bases). The CDR3 spans 15 residues. Between the trimmed V and J ends, which lost 0 bases and 2 bases, there was a span of 7 bases. Per germline, CDR1 SEHNR and CDR2 FQNEAQ (reference sequence). The CDR3 nucleotides are TGTGCCAGCAGCTTAGCGGGGCCGACTAATGAAAAACTGTTTTTT. It encodes CASSLAGPTNEKLFF.

This clonotype has a handful of counts. A read error may explain this, as a much larger clone is one base away. V usage is TRBV10-3 and J usage is TRBJ1-5; the D is unclear. Germline-derived CDR1 and CDR2 are ENHRY and SYGVKD. Trimming left V 5 bases short and J 0 bases short, with 5 bases between. The CDR3 sequence is 13 residues long. The CDR3 spells CAISTDSNQPQHF. The CDR3 DNA sequence: TGTGCCATCAGTACAGATAGCAATCAGCCCCAGCATTTT.

This clonotype was seen more than once but under ten times. This chain uses TRBV4-2 with TRBJ2-7; D might be TRBD1 (6 bases). The CDR3 loop spans 15 amino acids. V dropped 1 base and J dropped 2 bases, with 12 bases sitting between them. The germline V gene has CDR1 LGHNA and CDR2 YNFKEQ. CDR3: CASSQVVGQTYEQYF. The CDR3 coding sequence is TGTGCCAGCAGCCAAGTCGTAGGACAGACCTACGAGCAGTACTTC.

The V call is TRBV6-2 or TRBV6-3, the J call TRBJ1-1; no firm D call. V shed 4 bases and J shed 0 bases, with 18 bases lying between them. CDR1 and CDR2 from the germline V gene are MNHEY and SVGEGT. There are 17 residues in the CDR3. This CDR3 reads CASSSGRELLLNTEAFF. In DNA form, the CDR3 reads TGTGCCAGCAGTTCTGGACGGGAACTTCTCCTGAACACTGAAGCTTTCTTT.